Below, one TCR beta chain is given with its context. Its antigen is unknown. Base qualities are not provided; no much larger clone lies one nucleotide away. This specimen comes from a study of cytomegalovirus exposure and HLA in healthy donors (dated by TCRdb to the late 2010s). Broadly, across the study: An earlier analysis of approximately 590 of the donors reported approximately 290 Gb of sequence data and around 110 million unique TCR beta sequences from 150 million to 200 million T cells. An early release that covered some 630 HLA-typed donors contained 300 to 350 gigabases of sequencing data and 85 million to 100 million unique TCR sequences. Of the roughly 400 genotyped donors, about 80% fell in the genetic ancestry cluster associated with self-reported Caucasian donors. The study aimed to test whether cataloging public T cell receptors could reveal signatures of past pathogen exposure. The study used immunosequencing to profile the T cell repertoires of approximately 630 subjects and linked those repertoires to cytomegalovirus serostatus. Besides the first cohort of approximately 670 subjects, a separate validation cohort made up of over a hundred different subjects was used. To predict cytomegalovirus infection status, the study combined high-throughput TCR immunosequencing, statistical association of individual TCRs with disease status, and machine learning. A later analysis re-analyzed previously published TCR beta repertoires from several hundred donors and added high-resolution HLA genotyping to study TCR occurrence patterns. The later analysis used no new phenotypic data to find candidate immune exposures, relying instead on TCR beta sequences and their occurrence across donors. An earlier analysis of 587 of the donors applied high-throughput TCR beta sequencing to assess whether each TCR beta V gene segment acted as functional or pseudogenic. Donor age, sex, ethnicity and CMV serostatus were compiled together with the repertoire data. In a later genetic analysis, genome-wide SNP genotypes for about 55% of the roughly 700 donors were used, and that subset was treated as a discovery cohort. Every discovery cohort repertoire had been produced on one sequencing platform. HLA typing covered class I and class II loci at four-digit resolution. Typing coverage differed by locus: A, B, C, DRB1 and DQB1 were typed in about 620-640 donors, DQA1 in 500 to 550, DPA1 in 600 to 610, and DPB1 in 400 to 490. Roughly five DR-DQ haplotypes were handled as single units for association and clustering because linkage in the cohort was strong. On average, around 200,000 unique TCR beta nucleotide sequences were sequenced per donor among 398 genotyped donors of the cohort, with roughly 20% of those sequences being non-productive.

In total, 500 to 700 healthy bone marrow donors made up the cohort. All cohort members were sampled while nominally healthy, although unrecorded immune exposures were likely present. The donor was CMV seronegative and belonged to the group of several hundred seronegative cohort members. Each donor provided a peripheral blood sample, and peripheral blood mononuclear cells were used for TCR beta sequencing. The Qiagen DNeasy Blood Extraction Kit was used to extract genomic DNA from the blood cell samples. The library came from the immunoSEQ multiplex PCR assay. For the multiplex PCR, a mixture combining 60 forward primers for TCR Vbeta segments and 13 reverse primers for TCR Jbeta segments was used. A multiplex PCR assay on genomic DNA amplified the CDR3 region of rearranged TCR beta genes. On the Illumina HiSeq System, the amplified TCR beta libraries were sequenced as 87-base-pair reads. As for how the authors treated the data: Across the 500 to 850 repertoires, a later analysis counted about 81 million unique TCR beta chains, roughly 11 million of which were shared by at least two donors. Raw reads were error-corrected and collapsed into unique sequences with a nearest-neighbor algorithm that merged closely related sequences to remove PCR and sequencing errors. To assign V, D and J gene segments, CDR3 sequences were aligned to IMGT reference sequences. Each retained sequence needed at least a six-nucleotide match to both a V gene segment and a J gene segment. A rearrangement counted as productive if the CDR3 had no stop codons and remained in frame with V and J, and every other rearrangement counted as non-productive. Following IMGT convention, CDR3 was defined as the stretch from the second conserved V-encoded cysteine to the conserved J-encoded phenylalanine. The earlier analysis of more than 450 of the donors excluded sequences that lacked an unambiguous match to a single V gene segment. An earlier analysis of under 750 of the donors called V segments functional above 56.7% productive rearrangements and segregating when the between-donor standard deviation exceeded 5%. A statistical classification framework was built for diagnosing cytomegalovirus status from the catalog of TCR beta chain sequences. In a later analysis, TCR nucleotide sequences were compared against IMGT/GENE-DB human TR gene sequences so that V and J genes could be assigned. The TCRdist pipeline was used in a later analysis to assign CDR3 sequences and most-parsimonious VDJ recombination scenarios. In a later analysis, each TCR beta chain was defined by its CDR3 amino acid sequence together with its V-gene family, and reads without a unique V-gene family were excluded. In a later analysis, approximately 640 highly shared, low-generation-probability nucleotide sequences were removed to address suspected cross-contamination and a sequencing artifact. A later analysis calculated a clonal expansion index for each public chain from normalized within-repertoire ranks of inferred template counts. A later analysis computed generation probabilities with a VDJ recombination model fitted to out-of-frame rearrangements, and checked the results against IGoR. Hypergeometric tests were used in a later analysis to score TCR-TCR, TCR-HLA and TCR-CMV co-occurrence, with a repertoire-size bias correction applied to the TCR pairs. A later analysis estimated false discovery rates by permuting HLA or CMV assignments 20 times. In a later analysis, co-occurring TCRs were grouped using DBSCAN, and TCRdist sequence similarity was added for clustering within HLA-allele-positive subsets. Repertoires with fewer than 30,000 or more than 120,000 public chains were left out of co-occurrence clustering, as were five repertoires with anomalous nucleotide sharing. Not all clones reach the TCRdb copy of this immuneACCESS table, which keeps in-frame sequences only. Checked studies attribute under half of the gap to unresolved V genes and leave the rest unexplained. D and trimming come from the DNA, and the V and J calls and clone size come from that table. The sample yields about 43,000 clones; around three quarters were counted once. Roughly 1.5% of the sample rests with the top ten.

V drops 1 base and J drops 4 bases, leaving 16 bases in between. The CDR3 covers 16 residues, taking in both the cysteine and the phenylalanine. The kept DNA is CDR3 alone, 48 bases in frame from the first base. For CDR1 and CDR2, the germline V gene lists SGHTA and FQGNSA. Study-wide conclusions, independent of this receptor: In a later analysis, most CMV-associated TCR beta chains were found to appear HLA-restricted, with HLA associations seemingly driven largely by CMV exposure. In this cohort, only TCR beta chains were sequenced, and detectable features were limited by the absence of alpha or paired-chain data. A cluster of highly shared sequence variants was judged likely to be a technical artifact of the sequencing pipeline. An earlier analysis of 587 of the donors showed that most TCR beta V segments appeared in productive rearrangements either about 87% or about 30% of the time, which broadly matched IMGT annotations. A few of the identified cytomegalovirus-associated TCR beta chains were confirmed in vitro to be specific for cytomegalovirus antigens. In a later analysis, 15,000 to 20,000 TCR beta sequences were associated with specific HLA alleles at a false discovery rate of 0.05. While some public TCRs were present in many individuals, most TCR sequences turned up only very rarely across donors. Correlated functional status among segregating V segments might reflect linkage disequilibrium, but an unknown experimental factor could not be ruled out. Because some donors lacked HLA typing at each locus, the association tests relied only on the typed subset. Some IMGT-functional V segments, including TRBV6-2 and TRBV6-3, could not be told apart with the 87-base-pair reads, so those segments were excluded. The presence/absence analyses assumed that sequencing depth was roughly uniform across donors, and that assumption may not be true. In both the original and validation cohorts, the classifier was reported to diagnose cytomegalovirus status with high specificity and sensitivity. It was suggested by the authors that the approach could potentially be generalized to other disease states and immunological phenotypes. Because counts were too low, 15 to 20 rarely observed V segments, including chromosome 9 orphons, were left out of the earlier analysis of 587 of the donors. Immune exposure information for the cohort was limited to CMV serostatus. According to a later analysis, parvovirus B19, influenza, CMV and Epstein-Barr virus appeared linked to several top co-occurrence clusters. Compared with equally common non-associated chains, HLA-associated TCR beta chains in a later analysis were more clonally expanded and had lower generation probabilities. In a later analysis, the rate of TCR association differed among HLA loci, with DRB1 alleles having the most associated TCRs and HLA-C alleles having the fewest. Assigning TCR associations to individual alleles was difficult when HLA alleles, especially DR and DQ, strongly co-occurred. In a later genetic analysis, fewer N-insertions in productive TCRs were reported among donors in an Asian-associated ancestry cluster than the roughly 700-donor mean. An association between a missense DCLRE1C variant and V-gene and J-gene trimming of TCR beta chains was found in a later genetic analysis and replicated in an independent cohort. A further reported finding was that TCR beta sequences accurately predicted the HLA-A and HLA-B alleles for most subjects in the first cohort. The study listed 150 to 200 TCR beta chains as associated with cytomegalovirus.

Sequencing was carried out using PBMCs. The V gene is TRBV7-2 and the J gene is TRBJ1-1; perhaps TRBD1 is the D gene, with 6 bases matching. The sequence was obtained from a man aged 30-40 years in good health and CMV-seronegative. The CDR3 here reads CASSLVAGVTSTEAFF. The nucleotide sequence reads TGTGCCAGCAGCTTAGTGGCAGGGGTGACGAGCACTGAAGCTTTCTTT.